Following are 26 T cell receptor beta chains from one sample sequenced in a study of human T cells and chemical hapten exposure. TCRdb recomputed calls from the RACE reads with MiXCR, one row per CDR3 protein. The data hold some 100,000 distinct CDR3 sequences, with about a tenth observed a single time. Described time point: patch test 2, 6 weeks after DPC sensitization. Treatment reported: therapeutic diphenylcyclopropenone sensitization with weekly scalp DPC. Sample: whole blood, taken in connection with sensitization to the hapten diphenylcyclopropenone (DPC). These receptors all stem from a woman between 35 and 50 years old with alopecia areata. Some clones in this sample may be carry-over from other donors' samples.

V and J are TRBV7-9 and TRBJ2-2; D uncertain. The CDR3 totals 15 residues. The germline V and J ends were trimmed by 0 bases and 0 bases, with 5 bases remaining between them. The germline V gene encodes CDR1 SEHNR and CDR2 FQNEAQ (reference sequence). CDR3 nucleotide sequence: TGTGCCAGCAGCTTAGCCGGATCGAACACCGGGGAGCTGTTTTTT. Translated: CASSLAGSNTGELFF.

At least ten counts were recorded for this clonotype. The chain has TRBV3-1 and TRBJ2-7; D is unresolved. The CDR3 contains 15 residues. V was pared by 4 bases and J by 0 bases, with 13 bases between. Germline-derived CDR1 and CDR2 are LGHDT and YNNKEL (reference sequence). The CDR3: CASSPRGRPSYEQYF. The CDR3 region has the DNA TGTGCCAGCAGCCCCAGAGGACGGCCCTCCTACGAGCAGTACTTC.

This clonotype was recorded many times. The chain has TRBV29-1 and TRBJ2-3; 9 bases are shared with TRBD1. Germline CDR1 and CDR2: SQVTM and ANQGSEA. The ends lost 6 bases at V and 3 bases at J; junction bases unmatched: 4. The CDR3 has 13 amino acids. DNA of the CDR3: TGCAGCGTGCGCGGGACAGGGACAGATACGCAGTATTTT. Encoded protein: CSVRGTGTDTQYF.

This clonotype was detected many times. CDR3 region: CASSYLSGHPLGEQYF. DNA of the CDR3: TGTGCCAGCAGTTACTTGAGTGGGCACCCTCTAGGGGAGCAGTATTTT. This chain uses TRBV6-5 with TRBJ2-3; the D gene is possibly TRBD1 (5 bases). Trimming shortened V by 1 base and J by 11 bases, and 22 bases separated the two germline ends. Germline lookup yields CDR1 MNHEY and CDR2 SVGAGI. This CDR3 contains 16 residues.

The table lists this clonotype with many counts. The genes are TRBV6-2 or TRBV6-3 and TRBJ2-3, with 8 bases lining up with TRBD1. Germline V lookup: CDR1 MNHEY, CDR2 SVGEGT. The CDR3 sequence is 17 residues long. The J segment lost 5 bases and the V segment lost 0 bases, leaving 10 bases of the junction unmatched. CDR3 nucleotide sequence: TGTGCCAGCAGTTACTCGAGGGGCAGGGGGCGGGTAGATACGCAGTATTTT. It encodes CASSYSRGRGRVDTQYF.

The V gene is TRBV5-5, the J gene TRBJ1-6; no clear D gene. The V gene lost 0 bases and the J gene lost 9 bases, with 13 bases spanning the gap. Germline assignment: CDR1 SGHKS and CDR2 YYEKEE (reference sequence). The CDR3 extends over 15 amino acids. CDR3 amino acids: CASSLEGPHGSPLHF. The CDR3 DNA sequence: TGTGCCAGCAGCTTGGAGGGCCCCCATGGTTCACCCCTCCACTTT.

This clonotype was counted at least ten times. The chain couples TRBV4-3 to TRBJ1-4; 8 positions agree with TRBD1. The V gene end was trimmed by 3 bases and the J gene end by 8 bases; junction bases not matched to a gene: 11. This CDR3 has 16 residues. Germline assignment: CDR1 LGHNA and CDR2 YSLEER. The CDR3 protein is CASSQGGTGGGEKLFF. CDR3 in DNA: TGCGCCAGCAGCCAGGGGGGAACAGGGGGAGGAGAAAAACTGTTTTTT.

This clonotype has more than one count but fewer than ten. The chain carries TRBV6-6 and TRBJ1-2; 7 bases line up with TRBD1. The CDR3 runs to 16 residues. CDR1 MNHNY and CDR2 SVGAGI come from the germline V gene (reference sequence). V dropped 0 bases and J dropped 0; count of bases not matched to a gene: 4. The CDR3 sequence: CASSYSTTGANYGYTF. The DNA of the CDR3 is TGTGCCAGCAGTTACTCAACCACAGGGGCTAACTATGGCTACACCTTC.

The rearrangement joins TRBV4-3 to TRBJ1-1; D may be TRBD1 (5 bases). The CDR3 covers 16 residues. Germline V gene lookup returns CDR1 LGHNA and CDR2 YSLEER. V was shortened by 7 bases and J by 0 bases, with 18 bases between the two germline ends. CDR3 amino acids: CASNPDYRQLNTEAFF. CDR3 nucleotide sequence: TGCGCCAGCAACCCAGATTATAGACAGCTGAACACTGAAGCTTTCTTT.

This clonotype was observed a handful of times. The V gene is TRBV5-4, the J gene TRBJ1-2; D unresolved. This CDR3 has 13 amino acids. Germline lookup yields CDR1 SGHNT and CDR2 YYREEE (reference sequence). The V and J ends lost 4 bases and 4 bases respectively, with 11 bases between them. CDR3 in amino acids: CASSPDKSYGYTF. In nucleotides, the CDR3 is TGTGCCAGCAGCCCCGACAAGTCCTATGGCTACACCTTC.

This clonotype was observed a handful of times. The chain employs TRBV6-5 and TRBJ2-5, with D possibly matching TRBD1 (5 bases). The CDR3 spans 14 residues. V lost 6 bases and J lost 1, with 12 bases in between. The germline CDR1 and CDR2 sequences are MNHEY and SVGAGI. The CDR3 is CASSYSRVQETQYF. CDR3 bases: TGTGCCAGCAGCTATTCCAGGGTCCAAGAGACCCAGTACTTC.

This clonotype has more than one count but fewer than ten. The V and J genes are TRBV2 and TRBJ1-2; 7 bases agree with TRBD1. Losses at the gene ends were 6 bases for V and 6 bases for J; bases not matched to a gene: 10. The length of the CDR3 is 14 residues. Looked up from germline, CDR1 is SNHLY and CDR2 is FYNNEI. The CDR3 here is CASRALTGLDGYTF. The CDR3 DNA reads TGTGCCAGCAGAGCACTGACAGGGCTCGATGGCTACACCTTC.

In DNA form, the CDR3 reads TGTGCCAGCAGCCTTTCCTGGAAAAACCATGGCTACACCTTC. It is translated as CASSLSWKNHGYTF. The rearrangement joins TRBV5-6 to TRBJ1-2; D not certain. Germline V lookup: CDR1 SGHDT, CDR2 YYEEEE. This CDR3 has 14 residues. The germline V and J ends were trimmed by 4 bases and 6 bases, with 16 bases remaining between them.

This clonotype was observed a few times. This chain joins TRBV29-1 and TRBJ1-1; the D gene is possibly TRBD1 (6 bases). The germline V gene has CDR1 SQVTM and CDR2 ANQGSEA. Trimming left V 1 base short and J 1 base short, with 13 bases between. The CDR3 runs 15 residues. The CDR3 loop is CSVEVSGTRNTEAFF. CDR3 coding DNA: TGCAGCGTTGAAGTATCCGGGACACGGAACACTGAAGCTTTCTTT.

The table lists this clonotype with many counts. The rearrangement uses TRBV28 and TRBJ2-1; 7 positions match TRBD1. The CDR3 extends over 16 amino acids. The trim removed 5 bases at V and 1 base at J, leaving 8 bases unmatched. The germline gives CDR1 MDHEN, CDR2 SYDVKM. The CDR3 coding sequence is TGTGCCAGCAGTACATCCAGGGGGTTTTCCTACAATGAGCAGTTCTTC. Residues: CASSTSRGFSYNEQFF.

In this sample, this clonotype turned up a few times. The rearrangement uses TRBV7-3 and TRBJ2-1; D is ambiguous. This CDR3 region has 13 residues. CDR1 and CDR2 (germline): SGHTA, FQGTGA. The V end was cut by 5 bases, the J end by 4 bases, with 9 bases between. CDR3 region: CASSRAAYNEQFF. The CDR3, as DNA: TGTGCCAGCAGCAGGGCAGCTTACAATGAGCAGTTCTTC.

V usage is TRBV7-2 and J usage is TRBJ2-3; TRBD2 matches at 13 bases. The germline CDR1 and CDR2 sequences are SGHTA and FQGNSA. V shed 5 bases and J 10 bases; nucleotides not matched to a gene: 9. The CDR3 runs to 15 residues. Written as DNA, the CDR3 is TGTGCCAGCAGCCCGAGACTAGCGGGGGGCAATGCGCAGTATTTT. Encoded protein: CASSPRLAGGNAQYF. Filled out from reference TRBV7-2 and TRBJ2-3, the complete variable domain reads GAGVSQSPSNKVTEKGKDVELRCDPISGHTALYWYRQSLGQGLEFLIYFQGNSAPDKSGLPSDRFSAERTGGSVSTLTIQRTQQEDSAVYLCASSPRLAGGNAQYFGPGTRLTVL.

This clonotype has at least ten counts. CDR3 residues: CASSPRTSGGPTYEQYF. The DNA for the CDR3 is TGCGCCAGCAGCCCGAGGACTAGCGGGGGGCCTACCTACGAGCAGTACTTC. V and J are TRBV4-1 and TRBJ2-7; 14 bases match TRBD2. Trimming cost V 4 bases and J 2 bases; bases outside gene matches: 7. This CDR3 has 17 amino acids. Per the germline V gene, CDR1 is MGHRA and CDR2 is YSYEKL.

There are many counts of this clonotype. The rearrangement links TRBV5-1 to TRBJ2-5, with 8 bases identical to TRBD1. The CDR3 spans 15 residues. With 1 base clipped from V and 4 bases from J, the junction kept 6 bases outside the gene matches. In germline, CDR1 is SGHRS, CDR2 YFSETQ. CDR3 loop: CASSLYRGSRETQYF. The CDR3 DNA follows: TGCGCCAGCAGCTTGTACAGGGGGTCGAGAGAGACCCAGTACTTC. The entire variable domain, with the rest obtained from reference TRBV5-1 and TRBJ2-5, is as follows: KAGVTQTPRYLIKTRGQQVTLSCSPISGHRSVSWYQQTPGQGLQFLFEYFSETQRNKGNFPGRFSGRQFSNSRSEMNVSTLELGDSALYLCASSLYRGSRETQYFGPGTRLLVL.

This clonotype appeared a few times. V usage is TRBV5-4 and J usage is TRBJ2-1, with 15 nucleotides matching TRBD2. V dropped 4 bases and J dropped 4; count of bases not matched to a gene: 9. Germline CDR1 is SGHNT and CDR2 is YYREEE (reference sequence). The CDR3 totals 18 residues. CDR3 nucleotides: TGTGCCAGCAGCGAGGGACTAGCGGGGGGCCCTCGTTACAATGAGCAGTTCTTC. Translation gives CASSEGLAGGPRYNEQFF.

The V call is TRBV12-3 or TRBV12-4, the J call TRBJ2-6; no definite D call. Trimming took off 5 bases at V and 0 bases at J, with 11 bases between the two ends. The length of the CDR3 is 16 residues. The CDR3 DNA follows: TGTGCCAGCAGTCGCGCACGGAGCTCTGGGGCCAACGTCCTGACTTTC. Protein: CASSRARSSGANVLTF.

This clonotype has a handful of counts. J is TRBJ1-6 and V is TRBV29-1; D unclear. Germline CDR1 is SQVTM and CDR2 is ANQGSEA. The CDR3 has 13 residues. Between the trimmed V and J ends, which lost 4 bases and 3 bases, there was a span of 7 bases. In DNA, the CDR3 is TGCAGCGTTGGGAACGACTATAATTCACCCCTCCACTTT. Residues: CSVGNDYNSPLHF.

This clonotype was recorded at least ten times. The CDR3 sequence is CASSPQGYHRNTIYF. The CDR3 DNA follows: TGTGCCAGCAGCCCTCAGGGGTATCATAGAAACACCATATATTTT. This chain links TRBV6-5 with TRBJ1-3; possibly TRBD1 for D (6 bases). The V and J ends lost 6 bases and 5 bases respectively, with 17 bases between them. The CDR3 contains 15 residues. The germline gives CDR1 MNHEY, CDR2 SVGAGI.

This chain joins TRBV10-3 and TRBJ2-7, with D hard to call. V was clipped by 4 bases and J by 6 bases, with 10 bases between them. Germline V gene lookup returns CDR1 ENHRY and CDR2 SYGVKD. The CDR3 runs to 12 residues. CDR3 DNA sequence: TGTGCCATCAGTGGGCCATCCCTCGAGCAGTACTTC. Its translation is CAISGPSLEQYF.

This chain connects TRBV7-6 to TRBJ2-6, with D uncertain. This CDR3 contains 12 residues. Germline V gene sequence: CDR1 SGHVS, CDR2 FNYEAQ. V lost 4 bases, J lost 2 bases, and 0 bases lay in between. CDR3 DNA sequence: TGTGCCAGCAGCTCTGGGGCCAACGTCCTGACTTTC. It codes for CASSSGANVLTF.

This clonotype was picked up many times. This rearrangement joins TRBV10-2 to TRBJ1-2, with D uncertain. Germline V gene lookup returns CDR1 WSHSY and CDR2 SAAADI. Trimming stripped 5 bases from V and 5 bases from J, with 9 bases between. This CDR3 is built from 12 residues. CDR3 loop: CASSPAYYGYTF. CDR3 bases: TGCGCCAGCAGTCCAGCGTATTATGGCTACACCTTC.